This is a list of T cell receptor beta chains from one sample in a study of blood T cell repertoires in COVID-19. Only in-frame clones appear in the TCRdb table, and some are missing; sequencing was by immunoSEQ multiplex PCR. This table has about 24,000 clones, approximately 86% appearing once. Input material: peripheral blood. These receptors were collected from a man between 50 and 59 years old with active COVID-19. Both conserved end residues are part of each CDR3. The order of the fields is J gene, CDR3 length, V gene, clone size, D gene, CDR3 DNA, CDR3 protein. D genes are given only for firm matches. Size tells how often a clone was seen (once, few, many) or the class of an expanded clone, and some rows leave it out.

TRBJ2-7	15	TRBV6-2/TRBV6-3	NA	TRBD2	TGTGCCAGCAGCTCCTTTAGCGGGGGGGCTCGGGAGCAGTACTTC	CASSSFSGGAREQYF
TRBJ2-7	14	TRBV7-9	NA	NA	TGTGCCAGCAGCACAGACCTCCTCTCCTACGAGCAGTACTTC	CASSTDLLSYEQYF
TRBJ2-7	16	TRBV6-2/TRBV6-3	NA	TRBD2	TGTGCCAGCAGTTCCGAATCTAGCGGGGGGCCCTACGAGCAGTACTTC	CASSSESSGGPYEQYF
TRBJ1-1	16	TRBV27	NA	NA	TGTGCCAGCAGATTAGCAGGCGCTACAGAGAACACTGAAGCTTTCTTT	CASRLAGATENTEAFF
TRBJ2-7	13	TRBV11-2	NA	TRBD2	TGTGCCGGACTAGCGGGAGCGCTCCCCGAGCAGTACTTC	CAGLAGALPEQYF
TRBJ2-5	13	TRBV5-6	NA	NA	TGTGCCAGCAGCTTGGTCTCCCAAGAGACCCAGTACTTC	CASSLVSQETQYF
TRBJ2-3	13	TRBV9	NA	NA	TGTACCGACCGGGGCAGGGACAAAGATACGCAGTATTTT	CTDRGRDKDTQYF
TRBJ2-7	16	TRBV4-1	few	TRBD2	TGCGCCAGCAGCCGGTTGCTAGCGGGAGCCTCTTACGAGCAGTACTTC	CASSRLLAGASYEQYF
TRBJ2-7	16	TRBV15	NA	TRBD2	TGTGCCACCAGCAGTGACGAACCGGGACTAGCGAGGGAGCAGTACTTC	CATSSDEPGLAREQYF
TRBJ2-2	16	TRBV5-6	NA	NA	TGTGCCAGCAGCCCGGATAGGGGGAGTAACACCGGGGAGCTGTTTTTT	CASSPDRGSNTGELFF
TRBJ1-4	14	TRBV4-3	NA	TRBD1	TGCGCCAGCAGCTTGGACAGGACTAATGAAAAACTGTTTTTT	CASSLDRTNEKLFF
TRBJ2-3	16	TRBV2	few	TRBD2	TGTGCCAGCAGTGGTCCACTAGCGGGGAGGTCAGATACGCAGTATTTT	CASSGPLAGRSDTQYF
TRBJ2-1	15	TRBV5-4	NA	TRBD2	TGTGCCAGCAGCTTGACTAGCGGGGGATACAATGAGCAGTTCTTC	CASSLTSGGYNEQFF
TRBJ2-1	15	TRBV6-2/TRBV6-3	NA	TRBD1	TGTGCCAGCAGTTTGGTACAGGGGAGCTTCAATGAGCAGTTCTTC	CASSLVQGSFNEQFF
TRBJ2-1	12	TRBV16	NA	NA	TGTGCCAGCAGCCAATTCAACAATGAGCAGTTCTTC	CASSQFNNEQFF
TRBJ2-3	16	TRBV4-2	NA	TRBD2	TGTGCCAGCAGCCAGACATTAGCGGGGGGCACAGATACGCAGTATTTT	CASSQTLAGGTDTQYF
TRBJ1-6	12	TRBV25-1	once	NA	TGTGCCAGCACAGGGTCCATGACACCCCTCCACTTT	CASTGSMTPLHF